The 30 T cell receptor beta chains reported below all come from one sample, sequenced in a study of identical twins (dated by TCRdb to between 2015 and 2016). The receptor library was made with 5' RACE. Sequencer: Illumina HiSeq 2000. Starting from the raw public reads, TCRdb applied fastp trimming at Q25, assembled clones with MiXCR and retained in-frame beta chains. Rows with a matching CDR3 protein are joined into one entry that keeps the most common DNA and genes. This sample gives nearly 900,000 distinct CDR3 sequences in total; over 9% of them show up just once. About 1.5% of the sample goes to the ten largest clones. The sample was also reused in another study, on yellow fever vaccine responses in identical twins.

Sequenced: PBMCs. The receptors shown here come from a woman younger than 35 in good health.

J is TRBJ1-3 and V is TRBV12-3 or TRBV12-4; D is uncertain. Trimming took 4 bases from V and 2 from J, leaving 12 bases between them. The CDR3 sequence is 15 residues long. The chain's CDR3 is CASSSVARTGNTIYF. CDR3 nucleotide sequence: TGTGCCAGCAGTTCCGTCGCTCGAACTGGAAACACCATATATTTT.

This clonotype was counted between two and nine times. V is TRBV5-1 and J is TRBJ2-7, with D unclear. Trimming cost V 4 bases and J 0 bases, with 11 bases left between them. The CDR3 has 14 residues. CDR1 and CDR2 from the germline V gene are SGHRS and YFSETQ. The CDR3 nucleotides read TGCGCCAGCAGCCGTCAGGTAGGCTCCTACGAGCAGTACTTC. Translated: CASSRQVGSYEQYF.

In its sample, this clonotype was seen a few times. This chain connects TRBV5-1 to TRBJ2-7; possibly TRBD1 for D (5 bases). CDR3 length equals 14 residues. Trimming stripped 1 base from V and 2 bases from J, with 10 bases between. Germline V CDR1 and CDR2: SGHRS, YFSETQ. The DNA of the CDR3 is TGCGCCAGCAGCTTGCCCCCGGACACCTACGAGCAGTACGTC. Its protein product is CASSLPPDTYEQYV.

This clonotype was counted only a few times. The J gene is TRBJ2-5, the V gene TRBV7-9; the match to TRBD1 covers 7 bases. The CDR3 has 13 amino acids. The trim removed 5 bases at V and 7 bases at J, leaving 7 bases unmatched. Germline CDR1 SEHNR, CDR2 FQNEAQ (reference sequence). The CDR3 DNA reads as TGTGCCAGCAGCGGTGGGACAGTTGGGACCCAGTACTTC. Amino acid sequence: CASSGGTVGTQYF.

The CDR3: CASSLRDLRMDTQYF. In nucleotides, the CDR3 is TGTGCCAGCTCACTCCGGGACTTGCGCATGGATACGCAGTATTTT. The chain recombines TRBV18 with TRBJ2-3, with D possibly TRBD2 on 6 matching bases. V lost 4 bases to trimming and J lost 6 bases, with 17 bases between them. Germline CDR1 KGHSH, CDR2 LQKENI. The CDR3 contains 15 residues. Looking up the rest from reference TRBV18 and TRBJ2-3 gives the full variable domain: NAGVMQNPRHLVRRRGQEARLRCSPMKGHSHVYWYRQLPEEGLKFMVYLQKENIIDESGMPKERFSAEFPKEGPSILRIQQVVRGDSAAYFCASSLRDLRMDTQYFGPGTRLTVL.

The chain links TRBV12-3 or TRBV12-4 to TRBJ2-3; D gene unclear. The CDR3 is 13 residues long. Trimming shortened V by 6 bases and J by 0 bases, and 7 bases separated the two germline ends. CDR3 sequence (DNA): TGTGCCAGCAGGCACGGGAGCACAGATACGCAGTATTTT. It codes for CASRHGSTDTQYF.

There are many counts of this clonotype. The CDR3 nucleotides are TGCGCCAGCAGCCAAGAAGAGGTGGGGACAGATACGCAGTATTTT. It encodes CASSQEEVGTDTQYF. The chain links TRBV4-1 to TRBJ2-3; D gene uncertain. The CDR3 spans 15 residues. Germline CDR1 is MGHRA and CDR2 is YSYEKL. V lost 0 bases, J lost 3 bases, and 10 bases lay in between.

The sample holds a few counts of this clonotype. The rearrangement links TRBV20-1 to TRBJ2-1; 9 bases map to TRBD1. Germline CDR1 reads DFQATT; CDR2 reads SNEGSKA (reference sequence). The length of the CDR3 is 15 residues. V trimming: 5 bases; J trimming: 8 bases; junction bases outside the gene matches: 13. The CDR3 nucleotides read TGCAGTGCTTCTCAGGACAGGGGATGGATGGATGAGCAGTTCTTC. Its protein product is CSASQDRGWMDEQFF.

There are a few counts of this clonotype. The rearrangement links TRBV19 to TRBJ2-2; a possible D gene is TRBD1 (5 bases). In germline, CDR1 is LNHDA, CDR2 SQIVND (reference sequence). This CDR3 region has 15 residues. V was clipped by 7 bases and J by 2 bases, with 14 bases between them. CDR3 residues: CASIQLDSNTGELFF. The CDR3 region has the DNA TGTGCCAGTATCCAATTAGACAGTAACACCGGGGAGCTGTTTTTT.

The rearrangement uses TRBV6-5 and TRBJ2-1; 11 bases are shared with TRBD2. CDR1 is MNHEY, CDR2 SVGAGI, per germline. Trimming at V came to 0 bases and at J to 6 bases, leaving 4 bases not matched to a gene. This CDR3 has 16 residues. CDR3 sequence: CASSYSLAGGANEQFF. The CDR3 nucleotides are TGTGCCAGCAGTTACTCCCTAGCGGGAGGTGCCAATGAGCAGTTCTTC.

This clonotype was observed many times. The rearrangement joins TRBV24-1 to TRBJ2-1, with 9 nucleotides matching TRBD2. CDR1 and CDR2 from the germline V gene are KGHDR and SFDVKD. The length of the CDR3 is 17 residues. Trimming removed 5 bases from V and 5 bases from J; junction bases left unmatched: 12. DNA of the CDR3: TGTGCCACCAGTGCCAGCTGGGGTAGCGGGAGTAACAATGAGCAGTTCTTC. As protein: CATSASWGSGSNNEQFF.

This clonotype came up a few times. This chain joins TRBV7-9 and TRBJ1-2, with 7 bases matching TRBD1. Germline CDR1 SEHNR, CDR2 FQNEAQ (reference sequence). The CDR3 totals 17 residues. Losses at the gene ends were 1 base for V and 0 bases for J; bases not matched to a gene: 8. The CDR3 DNA reads TGTGCCAGCAGCTTAGAAGGGGGCCGCCCGCCTAACTATGGCTACACCTTC. This encodes CASSLEGGRPPNYGYTF. Drawing the rest from reference TRBV7-9 and TRBJ1-2, the complete variable domain is DTGVSQNPRHKITKRGQNVTFRCDPISEHNRLYWYRQTLGQGPEFLTYFQNEAQLEKSRLLSDRFSAERPKGSFSTLEIQRTEQGDSAMYLCASSLEGGRPPNYGYTFGSGTRLTVV.

This clonotype was detected many times. The chain has TRBV10-3 and TRBJ2-1; tentative D call: TRBD2 (7 bases). The CDR3 runs to 14 residues. The ends were cut back, 11 bases at V and 3 bases at J, with 17 bases in the middle. Germline CDR1 ENHRY, CDR2 SYGVKD. For the CDR3, the DNA is TGTGCCGCTGTGGGGGGGGGGCTCTACAATGAGCAGTTCTTC. Its protein product is CAAVGGGLYNEQFF.

This clonotype was detected only a few times. The chain employs TRBV7-9 and TRBJ1-1, with unresolved D. V was shortened by 5 bases and J by 4 bases, with 14 bases between the two germline ends. Per germline, CDR1 SEHNR and CDR2 FQNEAQ (reference sequence). This CDR3 comprises 14 residues. The CDR3 sequence: CASSLTQTTTEAFF. CDR3 DNA: TGTGCCAGCAGCCTCACCCAGACGACCACTGAAGCTTTCTTT.

This clonotype occurred many times. The chain joins TRBV7-9 to TRBJ2-5; unclear D gene. This CDR3 has 14 residues. Germline V gene lookup returns CDR1 SEHNR and CDR2 FQNEAQ (reference sequence). The V end lost 1 base, the J end lost 5 bases, and 11 bases lay between the germline ends. The DNA of the CDR3 is TGTGCCAGCAGCTTAGTTCCGGGCATGGAGACCCAGTACTTC. It translates to CASSLVPGMETQYF.

This clonotype was detected only a few times. This chain connects TRBV6-2 or TRBV6-3 to TRBJ2-7, with TRBD2 matching 11 bases. CDR3 size: 15 residues. In germline, CDR1 is MNHEY, CDR2 SVGEGT. V lost 4 bases to trimming and J lost 7 bases; unmatched junction nucleotides: 9. The CDR3 reads CASSFQLAGVGEQYV. The CDR3 region has the DNA TGTGCCAGCAGTTTTCAACTAGCGGGGGTTGGGGAGCAGTACGTC.

This clonotype was found a few times. The chain recombines TRBV15 with TRBJ2-7; 9 bases map to TRBD1. The CDR3 covers 15 residues. Germline loops: CDR1 LNHNV, CDR2 YYDKDF (reference sequence). Trimming took 3 bases from V and 5 from J; bases not matched to a gene: 8. This CDR3 reads CATSSNRGQPDEQYF. CDR3 nucleotides: TGTGCCACCAGCAGTAACAGGGGGCAGCCCGACGAGCAGTACTTC.

The chain joins TRBV18 to TRBJ1-2, with D possibly being TRBD1 (6 bases). Per the germline V gene, CDR1 is KGHSH and CDR2 is LQKENI. The CDR3 has 16 residues. The germline V and J ends were trimmed by 0 bases and 4 bases, with 15 bases remaining between them. Here the CDR3 reads CASSPPHNDRTYGYTF. For the CDR3, the DNA is TGTGCCAGCTCACCACCCCACAACGACAGGACCTATGGCTACACCTTC.

This clonotype was found a few times. The chain joins TRBV6-1 to TRBJ1-6; 7 bases agree with TRBD1. Germline CDR1 MNHNS, CDR2 SASEGT. The CDR3 length is 14 residues. Unmatched junction bases numbered 8, after V lost 8 bases and J lost 7 bases. CDR3: CASRTGTENSPLHF. The CDR3 bases are TGTGCCAGCCGGACCGGGACAGAGAATTCACCCCTCCACTTT.

This clonotype has a count of ten or more. CDR3 in DNA: TGTGCCAGCAGCTCTTGGGCTAGCGGGGGCCCGGATACGCAGTATTTT. Residues: CASSSWASGGPDTQYF. The V and J genes are TRBV9 and TRBJ2-3; 10 positions match TRBD2. This CDR3 spans 16 amino acids. Per germline, CDR1 SGDLS and CDR2 YYNGEE. Unmatched junction bases numbered 11, after V lost 4 bases and J lost 6 bases.

V gene TRBV9 combines with J gene TRBJ2-3; the D is unclear. The CDR3 is made up of 13 amino acids. Trimming shortened V by 3 bases and J by 4 bases, and 9 bases separated the two germline ends. From germline, CDR1 is SGDLS and CDR2 YYNGEE. The CDR3 DNA reads as TGTGCCAGCAGCGCGATGGTCCCAGATACGCAGTATTTT. Its translation: CASSAMVPDTQYF.

This clonotype was counted many times. The J gene is TRBJ2-1, the V gene TRBV5-5, with 10 bases that match TRBD2. Unmatched junction bases numbered 3, after V lost 5 bases and J lost 4 bases. Germline assignment: CDR1 SGHKS and CDR2 YYEKEE (reference sequence). CDR3 length: 14 amino acids. The chain's CDR3 is CASRGLAVYNEQFF. The CDR3 DNA follows: TGTGCCAGCAGAGGACTAGCGGTATACAATGAGCAGTTCTTC.

V gene TRBV24-1 combines with J gene TRBJ2-5; the match to TRBD2 covers 14 bases. This CDR3 has 16 residues. Germline V gives CDR1 KGHDR, CDR2 SFDVKD. The J segment lost 1 base and the V segment lost 5 bases, leaving 2 bases of the junction unmatched. The CDR3 coding sequence is TGTGCCACCAGTGTGGGGACTAGCGGGGGCCAAGAGACCCAGTACTTC. Its protein is CATSVGTSGGQETQYF.

This clonotype was counted between two and nine times. The chain has TRBV11-2 and TRBJ1-1, with D perhaps matching TRBD1 (5 bases). This CDR3 is 13 amino acids long. Germline lookup yields CDR1 SGHAT and CDR2 FQNNGV. V dropped 5 bases and J dropped 9 bases, with 16 bases sitting between them. Here the CDR3 reads CASSDNLQGKAFF. CDR3 DNA: TGTGCCAGCAGCGACAACCTTCAGGGTAAAGCTTTCTTT.

The chain joins TRBV5-4 to TRBJ2-1; 10 bases fit TRBD2. With 7 bases clipped from V and 5 bases from J, the junction kept 9 bases outside the gene matches. The germline gives CDR1 SGHNT, CDR2 YYREEE (reference sequence). The CDR3 extends over 15 amino acids. Written as DNA, the CDR3 is TGTGCCAGCCACCAACTAGCGGGGAAAAACAATGAGCAGTTCTTC. It specifies CASHQLAGKNNEQFF.

This clonotype appeared a few times. The chain couples TRBV13 to TRBJ2-3; D is uncertain. Trimming took off 5 bases at V and 6 bases at J, with 12 bases between the two ends. Germline loops: CDR1 PRHDT, CDR2 FYEKMQ (reference sequence). CDR3 length equals 13 residues. This chain's CDR3 is CASSKDRADTQYF. CDR3 DNA sequence: TGTGCCAGCAGCAAGGACCGAGCCGATACGCAGTATTTT.

In its sample, this clonotype was seen a few times. The CDR3 protein is CASSFAAGEYEQYF. As DNA, the CDR3 is TGTGCCAGCAGCTTTGCCGCGGGGGAATACGAGCAGTACTTC. This sequence joins TRBV7-9 and TRBJ2-7; 7 nucleotides align to TRBD2. CDR3 length: 14 residues. After removal of 3 bases from V and 4 bases from J, the junction contained 6 bases not matched to a gene. Germline V gene lookup returns CDR1 SEHNR and CDR2 FQNEAQ (reference sequence).

This clonotype showed up just a few times. This chain links TRBV20-1 with TRBJ1-6, with TRBD1 as a possible D gene (5 bases). Germline CDR1 reads DFQATT; CDR2 reads SNEGSKA (reference sequence). The V end lost 3 bases, the J end lost 0 bases, and 15 bases lay between the germline ends. The CDR3 runs to 17 residues. The DNA for the CDR3 is TGCAGTGCTAGTGCCGGGACCACTAGCTCCTATAATTCACCCCTCCACTTT. Translating gives CSASAGTTSSYNSPLHF.

Only a few counts were recorded for this clonotype. The rearrangement joins TRBV3-1 to TRBJ1-6; tentatively, D is TRBD1 (5 bases). There are 14 residues in the CDR3. The germline V gene has CDR1 LGHDT and CDR2 YNNKEL (reference sequence). The V end lost 3 bases, the J end lost 9 bases, and 12 bases lay between the germline ends. The CDR3 bases are TGTGCCAGCAGCCATGTACAGGATGGTTCACCCCTCCACTTT. Translating it yields CASSHVQDGSPLHF.

The sample holds many counts of this clonotype. The CDR3 coding sequence is TGTGCCAGCAGTTATGGGGGTCCCTACAATGAGCAGTTCTTC. Translating it yields CASSYGGPYNEQFF. The chain combines TRBV6-5 with TRBJ2-1; D tentatively reads TRBD1 or TRBD2 (5 bases each). Germline V gene lookup returns CDR1 MNHEY and CDR2 SVGAGI. Trimming took off 3 bases at V and 2 bases at J, with 8 bases between the two ends. The CDR3 consists of 14 residues.